The rows below give T cell receptor beta chains drawn from one sample of a study of blood T cell repertoires in COVID-19. The data were produced by immunoSEQ multiplex PCR, yet TCRdb's version contains in-frame clones alone and is incomplete. The data show tens of thousands of clones, 84% seen once. The sequencing input was peripheral blood. These receptors were obtained from a woman in her forties or fifties with acute or convalescent COVID-19. CDR3s include the opening cysteine and the closing phenylalanine or tryptophan. D genes are given only for firm matches. Size values are once, few and many counts, or a class for expanded clones, and some rows have none.

abundance | len | j_gene | v_gene | d_gene | CDR3aa | CDR3nt
. | 14 | TRBJ1-2 | TRBV27 | . | CASSSRTSIYGYTF | TGTGCCAGCAGTTCGAGGACTTCCATCTATGGCTACACCTTC
few | 14 | TRBJ2-6 | TRBV2 | . | CASSVGPGANVLTF | TGTGCCAGCAGTGTTGGCCCTGGGGCCAACGTCCTGACTTTC
. | 14 | TRBJ2-1 | TRBV9 | TRBD2 | CASSVDRTSGEQFF | TGTGCCAGCAGCGTAGATCGGACTAGCGGTGAGCAGTTCTTC
. | 14 | TRBJ2-7 | TRBV9 | TRBD1 | CASSGPGQEAEQYF | TGTGCCAGCAGCGGCCCGGGACAGGAGGCCGAGCAGTACTTC
. | 13 | TRBJ1-5 | TRBV30 | . | CAWSVARDQPQHF | TGTGCCTGGAGTGTAGCCAGGGATCAGCCCCAGCATTTT
. | 12 | TRBJ1-2 | TRBV5-4 | . | CASSGTDRGYTF | TGTGCCAGCAGCGGCACAGATAGGGGCTACACCTTC
. | 14 | TRBJ1-4 | TRBV7-3 | . | CASIPGPKDEKLFF | TGTGCCAGCATTCCGGGTCCCAAAGATGAAAAACTGTTTTTT
. | 14 | TRBJ2-2 | TRBV5-4 | . | CASSKRTVTGELFF | TGTGCCAGCAGCAAAAGGACAGTAACCGGGGAGCTGTTTTTT
. | 13 | TRBJ1-2 | TRBV12-3/TRBV12-4 | TRBD1 | CASSRTGIYGYTF | TGTGCCAGCAGTCGGACAGGAATCTATGGCTACACCTTC
. | 13 | TRBJ1-4 | TRBV19 | . | CASKRAHNEKLFF | TGTGCCAGTAAGAGGGCCCATAATGAAAAACTGTTTTTT
. | 12 | TRBJ1-4 | TRBV24-1 | . | CATSDSNEKLFF | TGTGCCACCAGTGATTCGAATGAAAAACTGTTTTTT
. | 16 | TRBJ2-1 | TRBV6-2/TRBV6-3 | TRBD2 | CASSYPTSGSYNEQFF | TGTGCCAGCAGTTACCCGACTAGCGGCTCCTACAATGAGCAGTTCTTC
. | 12 | TRBJ2-3 | TRBV9 | . | CASSVGGSGQYF | TGTGCCAGCAGCGTAGGTGGATCAGGGCAGTATTTT
. | 11 | TRBJ2-3 | TRBV3-1/TRBV3-2 | . | CASSETDTQYF | TGTGCCAGCAGCGAGACAGATACGCAGTATTTT
. | 14 | TRBJ1-3 | TRBV5-1 | . | CASSQAGIGNTIYF | TGCGCCAGCAGCCAGGCCGGAATTGGAAACACCATATATTTT
. | 13 | TRBJ2-7 | TRBV6-5 | . | CASKSGSSHEQYF | TGTGCCAGCAAGTCGGGTAGCTCCCACGAGCAGTACTTC
. | 16 | TRBJ1-2 | TRBV6-5 | TRBD1 | CASSYSIQGANYGYTF | TGTGCCAGCAGTTACTCGATACAGGGGGCTAACTATGGCTACACCTTC
few | 16 | TRBJ1-6 | TRBV5-5 | . | CASSAYTGSYNSPLHF | TGTGCCAGCAGCGCGTACACAGGGTCCTATAATTCACCCCTCCACTTT
. | 15 | TRBJ2-1 | TRBV6-4 | TRBD2 | CASSDEAGGGDEQFF | TGTGCCAGCAGTGATGAGGCGGGGGGCGGGGATGAGCAGTTCTTC
. | 14 | TRBJ1-1 | TRBV23-1 | . | CASSQSPLNTEAFF | TGCGCCAGCAGTCAATCCCCGTTGAACACTGAAGCTTTCTTT
once | 15 | TRBJ2-2 | TRBV5-4 | . | CASSLGTVNTGELFF | TGTGCCAGCAGCTTGGGGACAGTTAACACCGGGGAGCTGTTTTTT
. | 15 | TRBJ1-2 | TRBV13 | TRBD1 | CASSLAAGGIYGYTF | TGTGCCAGCAGCTTAGCGGCAGGGGGCATATATGGCTACACCTTC
. | 15 | TRBJ2-1 | TRBV7-3 | TRBD1 | CASSSKGQDGNEQFF | TGTGCCAGCAGCTCAAAAGGACAGGACGGAAATGAGCAGTTCTTC
. | 16 | TRBJ2-3 | TRBV7-9 | . | CASTSGGRGNTDTQYF | TGTGCCAGCACCTCAGGAGGCCGAGGAAACACAGATACGCAGTATTTT
. | 11 | TRBJ1-3 | TRBV20-1 | . | CSATKGNTIYF | TGCAGTGCCACAAAGGGGAACACCATATATTTT
. | 15 | TRBJ2-7 | TRBV6-5 | . | CASTPGGLASYEQYF | TGTGCCAGCACCCCGGGGGGCTTAGCGTCCTACGAGCAGTACTTC
. | 15 | TRBJ1-3 | TRBV13 | TRBD1 | CASSLRDSSGNTIYF | TGTGCCAGCAGCTTAAGGGACAGCTCTGGAAACACCATATATTTT
once | 15 | TRBJ2-5 | TRBV10-3 | TRBD1 | CAISEGGQGATTQYF | TGTGCCATCAGTGAGGGGGGACAGGGGGCTACGACCCAGTACTTC
. | 17 | TRBJ2-1 | TRBV7-3 | TRBD2 | CASSRTGTSGRAAEQFF | TGTGCCAGCAGCAGAACCGGGACTAGCGGGAGGGCCGCTGAGCAGTTCTTC
. | 14 | TRBJ2-5 | TRBV27 | . | CASRRLVSKETQYF | TGTGCCAGCAGGCGACTAGTAAGTAAAGAGACCCAGTACTTC
. | 14 | TRBJ2-7 | TRBV20-1 | . | CSASLGGDSYEQYF | TGCAGTGCTAGTCTAGGCGGCGACTCCTACGAGCAGTACTTC
. | 13 | TRBJ1-4 | TRBV4-1 | TRBD1 | CASSRTGSGKLFF | TGCGCCAGCAGCCGGACAGGGAGCGGAAAACTGTTTTTT
few | 14 | TRBJ1-1 | TRBV19 | . | CASSIGGAVREAFF | TGTGCCAGTAGTATTGGGGGGGCAGTCAGAGAAGCTTTCTTT
. | 16 | TRBJ2-5 | TRBV6-2/TRBV6-3 | . | CASSSQGTKRKETQYF | TGTGCCAGCAGTTCTCAAGGCACGAAGAGGAAAGAGACCCAGTACTTC
once | 16 | TRBJ2-1 | TRBV10-3 | TRBD2 | CAISDRTSFAYNEQFF | TGTGCCATCAGTGATCGGACTAGTTTCGCCTACAATGAGCAGTTCTTC
once | 13 | TRBJ1-1 | TRBV6-6 | TRBD1 | CASIRDRGTEAFF | TGTGCCAGCATCCGGGACAGGGGTACTGAAGCTTTCTTT
. | 19 | TRBJ2-3 | TRBV7-6 | . | CASSLTGNVMQSSTDTQYF | TGTGCCAGCAGCTTAACAGGGAATGTCATGCAATCTAGCACAGATACGCAGTATTTT
. | 15 | TRBJ1-1 | TRBV5-5 | . | CASSSTNPMNTEAFF | TGTGCCAGCAGCTCCACAAACCCGATGAACACTGAAGCTTTCTTT
. | 11 | TRBJ2-3 | TRBV28 | . | CASSLGRTQYF | TGTGCCAGCAGTTTAGGGCGTACGCAGTATTTT
. | 14 | TRBJ2-5 | TRBV12-5 | . | CASGLGQYQETQYF | TGTGCTAGTGGTTTGGGACAGTACCAAGAGACCCAGTACTTC
once | 13 | TRBJ1-3 | TRBV18 | TRBD1 | CASSTGAGNTIYF | TGTGCCAGCTCAACAGGGGCTGGAAACACCATATATTTT
once | 14 | TRBJ1-1 | TRBV5-1 | . | CASSLTPRPTEAFF | TGCGCCAGCAGCTTAACACCCAGGCCCACTGAAGCTTTCTTT
. | 12 | TRBJ1-6 | TRBV7-9 | . | CASTPGHMPLHF | TGTGCCAGCACCCCAGGCCACATGCCCCTCCACTTT
. | 14 | TRBJ2-7 | TRBV5-1 | . | CASGPTSSSNEQYF | TGCGCCAGCGGCCCTACCTCCAGTAGCAACGAGCAGTACTTC
. | 16 | TRBJ2-2 | TRBV7-8 | TRBD2 | CASKNPGRSNTGELFF | TGTGCCAGCAAGAACCCCGGGAGGTCAAACACCGGGGAGCTGTTTTTT
. | 11 | TRBJ2-5 | TRBV11-3 | . | CASSFLETQYF | TGTGCCAGCAGCTTTCTGGAGACCCAGTACTTC
. | 13 | TRBJ1-2 | TRBV21-1 | . | CASTRDRVSGYTF | TGTGCCAGCACCCGGGACAGGGTCTCTGGCTACACCTTC
once | 18 | TRBJ2-2 | TRBV3-1/TRBV3-2 | TRBD2 | CASSHGTSGRENTGELFF | TGTGCCAGCAGCCACGGGACTAGCGGGAGAGAGAACACCGGGGAGCTGTTTTTT
. | 11 | TRBJ2-3 | TRBV20-1 | . | CSAQPGDTQYF | TGCAGTGCTCAACCGGGGGATACGCAGTATTTT
. | 15 | TRBJ1-3 | TRBV5-1 | TRBD1 | CASSFTGEPGNTIYF | TGCGCCAGCAGCTTCACAGGGGAGCCTGGAAACACCATATATTTT
. | 12 | TRBJ2-7 | TRBV27 | . | CASSYNRDEQYF | TGTGCCAGCAGTTACAACAGGGACGAGCAGTACTTC
. | 13 | TRBJ1-2 | TRBV27 | TRBD1 | CASSSDRVPGYTF | TGTGCCAGCAGTTCGGACAGGGTACCGGGCTACACCTTC
. | 17 | TRBJ2-3 | TRBV28 | TRBD1 | CASSLLGQGKGVDTQYF | TGTGCCAGCAGTTTATTAGGACAGGGAAAAGGGGTAGATACGCAGTATTTT